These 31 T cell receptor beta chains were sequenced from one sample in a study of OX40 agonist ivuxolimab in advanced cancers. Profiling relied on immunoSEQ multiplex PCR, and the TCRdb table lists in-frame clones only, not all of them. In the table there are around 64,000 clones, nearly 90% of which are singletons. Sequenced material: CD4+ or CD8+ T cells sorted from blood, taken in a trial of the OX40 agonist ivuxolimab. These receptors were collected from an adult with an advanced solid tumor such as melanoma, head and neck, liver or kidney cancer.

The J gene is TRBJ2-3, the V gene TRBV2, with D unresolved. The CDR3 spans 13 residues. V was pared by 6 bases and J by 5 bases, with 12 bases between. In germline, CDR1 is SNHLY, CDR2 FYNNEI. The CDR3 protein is CASRRLPGDTQYF. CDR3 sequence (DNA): TGTGCCAGCAGGCGCCTACCGGGAGATACGCAGTATTTT.

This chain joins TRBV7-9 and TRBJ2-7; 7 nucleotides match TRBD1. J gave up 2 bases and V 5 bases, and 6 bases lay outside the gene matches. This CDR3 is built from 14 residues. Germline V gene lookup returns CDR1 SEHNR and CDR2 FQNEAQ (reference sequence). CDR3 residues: CASSPSGGAYEQYF. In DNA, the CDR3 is TGTGCCAGCAGCCCCTCAGGGGGAGCCTACGAGCAGTACTTC. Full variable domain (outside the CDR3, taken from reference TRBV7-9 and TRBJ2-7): DTGVSQNPRHKITKRGQNVTFRCDPISEHNRLYWYRQTLGQGPEFLTYFQNEAQLEKSRLLSDRFSAERPKGSFSTLEIQRTEQGDSAMYLCASSPSGGAYEQYFGPGTRLTVT.

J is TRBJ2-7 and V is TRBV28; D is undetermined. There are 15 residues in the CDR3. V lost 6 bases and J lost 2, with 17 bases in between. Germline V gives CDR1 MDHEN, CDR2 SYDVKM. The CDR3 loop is CASRTPLWRTYEQYF. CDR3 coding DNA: TGTGCCAGCAGAACACCCCTCTGGAGAACCTACGAGCAGTACTTC.

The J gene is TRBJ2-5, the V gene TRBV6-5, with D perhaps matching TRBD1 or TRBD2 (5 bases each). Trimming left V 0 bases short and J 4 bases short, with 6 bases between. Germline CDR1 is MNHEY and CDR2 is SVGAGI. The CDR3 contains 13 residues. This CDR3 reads CASSYSGGETQYF. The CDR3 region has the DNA TGTGCCAGCAGTTACTCTGGGGGAGAGACCCAGTACTTC.

The CDR3 nucleotides read TGTGCCAGCTCAAATGAGGGAAGAGGAAGGGAAGCTTTCTTT. As protein: CASSNEGRGREAFF. The chain has TRBV18 and TRBJ1-1; D remains ambiguous. The CDR3 runs to 14 residues. Per germline, CDR1 KGHSH and CDR2 LQKENI. Trimming took 5 bases from V and 8 from J, leaving 18 bases between them.

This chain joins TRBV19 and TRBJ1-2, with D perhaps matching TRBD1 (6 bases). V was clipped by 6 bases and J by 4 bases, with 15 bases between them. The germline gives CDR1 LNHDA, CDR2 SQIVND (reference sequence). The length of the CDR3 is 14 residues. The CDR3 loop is CASSLGQKLYGYTF. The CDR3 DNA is TGTGCCAGTAGCCTCGGACAGAAACTCTATGGCTACACCTTC.

CDR3 in DNA: TGTGCCTGGGGAACAGAGGCTCTCCCGAGCAATCAGCCCCAGCATTTT. Translation: CAWGTEALPSNQPQHF. This chain links TRBV30 with TRBJ1-5; D gene unclear. This CDR3 is built from 16 residues. The V gene's germline CDR1 is GTSNPN and CDR2 SVGIG (reference sequence). V gave up 5 bases and J gave up 1 base, with 18 bases separating them.

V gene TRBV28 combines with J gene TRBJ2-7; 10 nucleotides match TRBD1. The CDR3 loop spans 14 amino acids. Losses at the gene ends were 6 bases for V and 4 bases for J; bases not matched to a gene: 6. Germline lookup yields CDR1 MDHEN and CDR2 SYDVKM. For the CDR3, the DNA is TGTGCCAGCAGGGGGGACAGGGGAGCGTACGAGCAGTACTTC. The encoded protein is CASRGDRGAYEQYF.

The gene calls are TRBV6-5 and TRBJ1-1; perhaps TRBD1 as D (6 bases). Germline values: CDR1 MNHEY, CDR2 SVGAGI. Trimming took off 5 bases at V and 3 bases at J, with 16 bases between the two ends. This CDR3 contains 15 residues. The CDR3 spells CASSILLAGDTEAFF. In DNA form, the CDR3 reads TGTGCCAGCAGTATCCTCCTCGCAGGGGACACTGAAGCTTTCTTT.

The CDR3 is CAIKGDEKLFF. The CDR3 DNA is TGTGCCATCAAGGGCGATGAAAAACTGTTTTTT. The chain links TRBV10-3 to TRBJ1-4; D call uncertain. V gave up 7 bases and J gave up 6 bases, with 6 bases separating them. Germline V lookup: CDR1 ENHRY, CDR2 SYGVKD. The CDR3 length is 11 residues.

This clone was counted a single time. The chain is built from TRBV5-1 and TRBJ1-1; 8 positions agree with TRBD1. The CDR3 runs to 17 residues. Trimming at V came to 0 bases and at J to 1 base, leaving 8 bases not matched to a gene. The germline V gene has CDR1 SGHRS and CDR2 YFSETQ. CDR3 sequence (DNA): TGCGCCAGCAGCTTGGCGCAGGGGGCGCAAGGGAACACTGAAGCTTTCTTT. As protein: CASSLAQGAQGNTEAFF.

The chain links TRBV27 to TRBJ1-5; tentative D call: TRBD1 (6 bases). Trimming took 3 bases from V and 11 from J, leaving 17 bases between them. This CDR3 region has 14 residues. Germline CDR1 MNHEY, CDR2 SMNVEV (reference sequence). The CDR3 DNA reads TGTGCCAGCAGTTTGACCAGGGACACGAGGGCCCAGCATTTT. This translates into CASSLTRDTRAQHF.

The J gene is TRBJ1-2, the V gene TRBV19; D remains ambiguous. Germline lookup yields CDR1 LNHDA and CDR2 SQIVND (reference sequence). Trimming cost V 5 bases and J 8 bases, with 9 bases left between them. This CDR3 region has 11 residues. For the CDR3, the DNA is TGTGCCAGTAGTTGGGTCGGCGGCTACACCTTC. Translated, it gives CASSWVGGYTF.

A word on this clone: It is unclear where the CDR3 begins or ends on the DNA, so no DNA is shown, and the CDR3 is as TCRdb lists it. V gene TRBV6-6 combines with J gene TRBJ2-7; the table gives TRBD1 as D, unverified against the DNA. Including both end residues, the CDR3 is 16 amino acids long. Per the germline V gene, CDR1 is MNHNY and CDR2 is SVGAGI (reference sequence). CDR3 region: CASSTSDRFFSYEQYF.

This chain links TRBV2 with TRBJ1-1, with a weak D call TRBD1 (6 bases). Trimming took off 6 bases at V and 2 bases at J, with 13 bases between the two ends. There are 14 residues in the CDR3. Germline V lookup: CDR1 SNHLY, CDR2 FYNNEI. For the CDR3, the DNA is TGTGCCAGCAGCTCACTAGGGGGAAACACTGAAGCTTTCTTT. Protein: CASSSLGGNTEAFF.

CDR3 coding DNA: TGTGCCAGCAGCAAAAGCCTTGCCGCGGGGGGCACAGATACGCAGTATTTT. Its translation: CASSKSLAAGGTDTQYF. This chain connects TRBV7-6 to TRBJ2-3; TRBD2 aligns across 7 bases. CDR1 is SGHVS, CDR2 FNYEAQ, per germline. The junction had 12 bases not matched to a gene; V was cut back by 5 bases and J by 1 base. The CDR3 loop spans 17 amino acids.

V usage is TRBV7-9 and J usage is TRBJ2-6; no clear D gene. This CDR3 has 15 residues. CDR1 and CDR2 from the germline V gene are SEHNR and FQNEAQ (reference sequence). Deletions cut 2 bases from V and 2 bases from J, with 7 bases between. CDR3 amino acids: CASSLIRTGANVLTF. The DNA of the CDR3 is TGTGCCAGCAGCTTAATACGCACTGGGGCCAACGTCCTGACTTTC.

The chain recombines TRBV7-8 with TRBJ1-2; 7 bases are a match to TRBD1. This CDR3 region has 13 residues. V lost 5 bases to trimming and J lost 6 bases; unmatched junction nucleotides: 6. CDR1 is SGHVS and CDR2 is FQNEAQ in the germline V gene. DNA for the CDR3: TGTGCCAGCAGCGCTACAGGGGTTGATGGCTACACCTTC. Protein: CASSATGVDGYTF.

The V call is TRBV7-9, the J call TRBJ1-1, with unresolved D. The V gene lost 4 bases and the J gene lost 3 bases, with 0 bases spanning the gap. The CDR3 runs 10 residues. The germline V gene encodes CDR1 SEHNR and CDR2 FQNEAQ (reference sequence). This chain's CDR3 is CASSYTEAFF. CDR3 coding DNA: TGTGCCAGCAGCTACACTGAAGCTTTCTTT.

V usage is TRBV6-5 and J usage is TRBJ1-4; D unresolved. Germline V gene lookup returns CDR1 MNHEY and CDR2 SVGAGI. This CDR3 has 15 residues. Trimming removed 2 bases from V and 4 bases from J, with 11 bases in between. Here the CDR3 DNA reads TGTGCCAGCAGTTACCGTGGGTCCCTTAATGAAAAACTGTTTTTT. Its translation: CASSYRGSLNEKLFF.

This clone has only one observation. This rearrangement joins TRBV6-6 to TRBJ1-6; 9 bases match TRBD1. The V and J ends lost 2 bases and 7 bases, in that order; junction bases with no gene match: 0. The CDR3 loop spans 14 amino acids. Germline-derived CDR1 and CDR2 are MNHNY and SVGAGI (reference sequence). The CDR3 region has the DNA TGTGCCAGCAGTTACGACAGGGGGAATTCACCCCTCCACTTT. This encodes CASSYDRGNSPLHF.

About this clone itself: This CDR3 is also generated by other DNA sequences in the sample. CDR3 in DNA: TGCAGCGTTGATCTGGGGGGAAACACTGAAGCTTTCTTT. Its translation is CSVDLGGNTEAFF. The J gene is TRBJ1-1, the V gene TRBV29-1; D perhaps matches TRBD1 (5 bases). This CDR3 contains 13 residues. Germline V lookup: CDR1 SQVTM, CDR2 ANQGSEA. Trimming cost V 3 bases and J 2 bases, with 10 bases left between them.

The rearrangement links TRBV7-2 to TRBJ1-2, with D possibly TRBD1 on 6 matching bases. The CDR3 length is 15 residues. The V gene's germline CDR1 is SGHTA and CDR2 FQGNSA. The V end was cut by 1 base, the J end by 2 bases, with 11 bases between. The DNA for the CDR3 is TGTGCCAGCAGCTTAGTAAGGGGGACAAACTATGGCTACACCTTC. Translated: CASSLVRGTNYGYTF. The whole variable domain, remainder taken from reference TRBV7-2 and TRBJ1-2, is GAGVSQSPSNKVTEKGKDVELRCDPISGHTALYWYRQSLGQGLEFLIYFQGNSAPDKSGLPSDRFSAERTGGSVSTLTIQRTQQEDSAVYLCASSLVRGTNYGYTFGSGTRLTVV.

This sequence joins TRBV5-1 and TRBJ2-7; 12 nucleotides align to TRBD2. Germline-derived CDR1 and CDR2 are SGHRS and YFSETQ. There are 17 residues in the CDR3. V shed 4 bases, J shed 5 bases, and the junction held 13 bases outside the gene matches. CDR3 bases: TGCGCCAGCAGCGCAGGACGACTAGCGGGGGTGCTAGACGAGCAGTACTTC. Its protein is CASSAGRLAGVLDEQYF. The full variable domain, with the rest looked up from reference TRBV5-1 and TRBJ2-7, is KAGVTQTPRYLIKTRGQQVTLSCSPISGHRSVSWYQQTPGQGLQFLFEYFSETQRNKGNFPGRFSGRQFSNSRSEMNVSTLELGDSALYLCASSAGRLAGVLDEQYFGPGTRLTVT.

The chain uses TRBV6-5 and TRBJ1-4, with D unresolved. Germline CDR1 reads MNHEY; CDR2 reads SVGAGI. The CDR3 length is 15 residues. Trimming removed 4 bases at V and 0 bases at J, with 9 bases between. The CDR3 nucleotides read TGTGCCAGCAGTTTATACCGGGCAACTAATGAAAAACTGTTTTTT. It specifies CASSLYRATNEKLFF.

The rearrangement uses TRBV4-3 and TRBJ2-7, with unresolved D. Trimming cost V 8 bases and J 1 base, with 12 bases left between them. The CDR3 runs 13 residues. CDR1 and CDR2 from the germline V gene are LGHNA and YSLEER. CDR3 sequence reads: CASAIDPSYEQYF. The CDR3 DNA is TGCGCCAGCGCCATAGACCCTTCCTACGAGCAGTACTTC.

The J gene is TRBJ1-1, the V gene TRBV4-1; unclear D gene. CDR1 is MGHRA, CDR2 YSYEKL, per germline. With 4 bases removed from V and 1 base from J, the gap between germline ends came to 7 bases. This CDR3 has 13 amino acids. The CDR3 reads CASSRKENTEAFF. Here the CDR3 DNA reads TGCGCCAGCAGCCGAAAGGAGAACACTGAAGCTTTCTTT.

The DNA of the CDR3 is TGTGCCAGTAGTAGCCGCGGGGGACTAGCGGGAGGGTTGGGCTCCTACAATGAGCAGTTCTTC. It specifies CASSSRGGLAGGLGSYNEQFF. V usage is TRBV19 and J usage is TRBJ2-1, with 16 bases fitting TRBD2. The CDR3 totals 21 residues. Germline lookup yields CDR1 LNHDA and CDR2 SQIVND (reference sequence). J lost 0 bases, V lost 4 bases, and 12 bases had no gene match.

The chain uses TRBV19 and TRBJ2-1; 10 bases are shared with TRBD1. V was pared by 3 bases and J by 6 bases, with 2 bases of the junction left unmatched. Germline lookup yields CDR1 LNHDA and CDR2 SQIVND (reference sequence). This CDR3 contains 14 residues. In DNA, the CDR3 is TGTGCCAGTAGTATGACAGGGGGCCGCAATGAGCAGTTCTTC. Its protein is CASSMTGGRNEQFF.

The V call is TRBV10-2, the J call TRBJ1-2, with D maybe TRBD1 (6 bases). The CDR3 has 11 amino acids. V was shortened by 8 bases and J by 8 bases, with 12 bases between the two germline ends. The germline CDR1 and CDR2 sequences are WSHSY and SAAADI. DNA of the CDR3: TGCGCCAGCGGGGGGCCGGCGGGCTACACCTTC. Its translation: CASGGPAGYTF.

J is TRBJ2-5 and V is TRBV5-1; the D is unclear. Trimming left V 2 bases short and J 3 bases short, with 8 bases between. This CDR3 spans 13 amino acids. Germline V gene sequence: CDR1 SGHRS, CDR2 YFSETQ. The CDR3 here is CASSFGDEETQYF. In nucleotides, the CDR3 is TGCGCCAGCAGCTTTGGAGATGAAGAGACCCAGTACTTC.